This TCR beta chain was retrieved from a study of monozygotic twins with cystic fibrosis. General study results and limits: In 13 of 16 pairs, V gene usage was closest to the co-twin's. Low clonality (median roughly 0.01) suggested a mostly naive repertoire.

From germline, CDR1 is MNHEY and CDR2 SMNVEV (reference sequence). This CDR3 is 13 amino acids long. V was pared by 5 bases and J by 1 base, with 8 bases between. In this sample, this clone turned up a few times. Its antigen remains unknown. TCRdb keeps only in-frame clones here, not all; method: immunoSEQ multiplex PCR. The sample has tens of thousands of clones, approximately 96% seen once. The V gene is TRBV27, the J gene TRBJ1-1; D is uncertain. The clonotype comes from a girl aged 2-15 years with cystic fibrosis. Sequencing was performed on blood. In nucleotides, the CDR3 is TGTGCCAGCAGTCTCCGGGGGAACACTGAAGCTTTCTTT. This codes for CASSLRGNTEAFF.